This T cell receptor (beta chain) stems from a study of blood T cell repertoires in COVID-19. Repertoires were generated with immunoSEQ multiplex PCR, while TCRdb's copy carries only in-frame clones and drops some. The repertoire holds some 270,000 clones, roughly four fifths seen once, with approximately 14% in the top ten. Germline CDR1 reads SGDLS; CDR2 reads YYNGEE. V was pared by 4 bases and J by 1 base, with 4 bases of the junction left unmatched. The CDR3 has 15 amino acids. The sequence was obtained from a person aged 65-85 years with COVID-19, enrolled during active disease. The gene calls are TRBV9 and TRBJ1-1; 10 nucleotides agree with TRBD1. The sequenced material came from peripheral blood. The CDR3 nucleotides are TGTGCCAGCAGCCCTCGGACAGGGGGGAACACTGAAGCTTTCTTT. It yields the protein CASSPRTGGNTEAFF. The complete variable domain, with remaining parts taken from reference TRBV9 and TRBJ1-1, reads DSGVTQTPKHLITATGQRVTLRCSPRSGDLSVYWYQQSLDQGLQFLIQYYNGEERAKGNILERFSAQQFPDLHSELNLSSLELGDSALYFCASSPRTGGNTEAFFGQGTRLTVV.